This TCR beta chain emerged from a study of STAT5B mutations in CD4+ large granular lymphocyte leukemia. Whole-study results and caveats: Over 20% of private leukemic clonotypes occurred rarely in other patients' non-leukemic repertoires. Top patient clones used TRBV06 genes more often: 8/27 versus 2/35 in controls.

CDR3 length: 15 amino acids. Germline V gene sequence: CDR1 SEHNR, CDR2 FQNEAQ (reference sequence). Between the trimmed V and J ends, which lost 3 bases and 4 bases, there was a span of 12 bases. With regard to this clone: The antigen is unknown.

The survey-level immunoSEQ assay was used. Here immunoSEQ multiplex PCR was the method, and the copy in TCRdb shows in-frame clones only, minus some. The sample holds about 30,000 clones, about 69% seen once. This receptor was obtained from a human donor in good health. The specimen sequenced was CD4+ T cells from blood buffy coats. The chain joins TRBV7-9 to TRBJ2-2; tentatively, D is TRBD1 (5 bases). CDR3 in amino acids: CASSFQGGITGELFF. Here the CDR3 DNA reads TGTGCCAGCAGCTTCCAGGGCGGAATCACCGGGGAGCTGTTTTTT.